One and the same sample provided the 27 T cell receptor beta chains below, sequenced in a study of blood T cells in healthy people across ages (dated by TCRdb to between 2014 and 2017). Library creation used 5' RACE. Sequencing instrument: Illumina HiSeq 2500. The second PCR ran for roughly 7 to 11 cycles and used a J-beta primer mix along with a sample-barcoded 5' primer. Using fastp at Q25 and MiXCR, TCRdb reprocessed the public reads and kept productive beta chains. A single entry per CDR3 protein holds the most common genes and DNA from its merged rows. The table for this sample lists approximately 780,000 distinct CDR3 sequences; around 24% of them were counted only once. The top ten clonotypes cover around 3% of the sample. These records were also assigned to another study, of T cells of mothers and their children.

Sequencing was carried out using blood. The receptor set was obtained from a boy between 5 and 17 years old in good health.

This chain connects TRBV15 to TRBJ2-7, with 9 bases lining up with TRBD1. Trimming removed 3 bases from V and 3 bases from J; junction bases left unmatched: 9. CDR3 length equals 16 residues. CDR1 is LNHNV and CDR2 is YYDKDF in the germline V gene (reference sequence). CDR3 DNA: TGTGCCACCAGCAGGGGTAGACAGGGGGACGGCTACGAGCAGTACTTC. Translation gives CATSRGRQGDGYEQYF.

This clonotype turned up a few times. The chain uses TRBV29-1 and TRBJ2-3, with D maybe TRBD1 (6 bases). Germline V gene sequence: CDR1 SQVTM, CDR2 ANQGSEA. The CDR3 contains 14 residues. V was clipped by 7 bases and J by 6 bases, with 20 bases between them. CDR3 DNA: TGCAGCGCGGGTAGAGTTCCAGGGGAGGATACGCAGTATTTT. Its translation: CSAGRVPGEDTQYF.

This clonotype has a handful of counts. The CDR3 loop is CAIGVRNSYNEQFF. The CDR3 region has the DNA TGTGCCATAGGGGTCAGGAACTCCTACAATGAGCAGTTCTTC. V gene TRBV10-3 combines with J gene TRBJ2-1; D may be TRBD1 (5 bases). Between the trimmed V and J ends, which lost 9 bases and 0 bases, there was a span of 12 bases. Per the germline V gene, CDR1 is ENHRY and CDR2 is SYGVKD. This CDR3 spans 14 amino acids.

V and J are TRBV30 and TRBJ2-3; TRBD1 aligns across 9 bases. CDR3 length: 13 residues. Germline V lookup: CDR1 GTSNPN, CDR2 SVGIG (reference sequence). The CDR3 nucleotides read TGTGCTATCCCTCGACAGGGGGGAGATACGCAGTATTTT. The encoded protein is CAIPRQGGDTQYF.

There are a few counts of this clonotype. V and J are TRBV14 and TRBJ2-5; D remains unclear. Germline values: CDR1 SGHDN, CDR2 FVKESK. With 4 bases removed from V and 5 bases from J, the gap between germline ends came to 17 bases. The CDR3 sequence is 15 residues long. For the CDR3, the DNA is TGTGCCAGCAGCCGAACAAGGGCAGCCGGGGAGACCCAGTACTTC. It yields the protein CASSRTRAAGETQYF.

The chain employs TRBV29-1 and TRBJ2-7; D may correspond to TRBD1 or TRBD2 (5 bases each). Looked up from germline, CDR1 is SQVTM and CDR2 is ANQGSEA. The CDR3 loop spans 11 amino acids. Trimming pared 7 bases from V and 5 bases from J, leaving 12 bases between. The CDR3 sequence is CSGGIGDEQYF. In nucleotides, the CDR3 is TGCAGCGGGGGGATCGGGGACGAGCAGTACTTC.

The chain uses TRBV12-3 or TRBV12-4 and TRBJ1-6; TRBD1 agrees at 9 bases. Trimming at V came to 6 bases and at J to 2 bases, leaving 8 bases not matched to a gene. CDR3 size: 17 residues. CDR3 protein: CASRSSTGGAYNSPLHF. DNA of the CDR3: TGTGCCAGCAGATCTTCCACAGGGGGCGCCTATAATTCACCCCTCCACTTT.

The chain joins TRBV20-1 to TRBJ2-5; no firm D call. Trimming stripped 3 bases from V and 7 bases from J, with 12 bases between. The length of the CDR3 is 12 residues. From germline, CDR1 is DFQATT and CDR2 SNEGSKA (reference sequence). In DNA, the CDR3 is TGCAGTGCTAGTCCCTCGCCAGGGACCCAGTACTTC. This gives the protein CSASPSPGTQYF.

The CDR3 loop is CAWRADSNYGYTF. CDR3 bases: TGTGCCTGGAGGGCCGACAGTAACTATGGCTACACCTTC. This rearrangement joins TRBV30 to TRBJ1-2; D may be TRBD1 (5 bases). CDR3 length: 13 residues. V dropped 3 bases and J dropped 1 base, with 9 bases sitting between them. CDR1 and CDR2 from the germline V gene are GTSNPN and SVGIG (reference sequence).

This clonotype was recorded a few times. V is TRBV12-3 or TRBV12-4 and J is TRBJ2-5; 10 bases fit TRBD2. The V gene end was trimmed by 7 bases and the J gene end by 3 bases; junction bases not matched to a gene: 14. The CDR3 is 17 amino acids. This CDR3 is CASTSRASGRQKETQYF. CDR3 nucleotide sequence: TGTGCCAGCACCTCTCGAGCTAGCGGGAGACAAAAAGAGACCCAGTACTTC.

On this clonotype itself: Mismatch with germline at one junction end may stem from a read error. The chain couples TRBV2 to TRBJ2-2; TRBD2 agrees at 7 bases. Germline lookup yields CDR1 SNHLY and CDR2 FYNNEI. The CDR3 consists of 16 residues. The CDR3 is CASRVDSGRNAGELFF. The CDR3 DNA sequence: TGTGCCAGCAGGGTAGATAGCGGGCGGAACGCCGGGGAGCTGTTTTTT.

The table lists this clonotype with a few counts. The CDR3 spells CASSFGPGQGREQFF. CDR3 nucleotide sequence: TGTGCCAGCAGTTTTGGGCCAGGGCAGGGCCGTGAGCAGTTCTTC. The chain combines TRBV12-3 or TRBV12-4 with TRBJ2-1, with a weak D call TRBD1 (5 bases). Deletions cut 3 bases from V and 9 bases from J, with 18 bases between. This CDR3 comprises 15 residues.

This clonotype was detected once. The chain recombines TRBV5-1 with TRBJ2-3; 8 bases align to TRBD1. This CDR3 spans 16 amino acids. Looked up from germline, CDR1 is SGHRS and CDR2 is YFSETQ. Trimming took 1 base from V and 4 from J; bases not matched to a gene: 8. CDR3 coding DNA: TGCGCCAGCAGCTTGACCGGGACAGGTGTAGCAGATACGCAGTATTTT. Protein product: CASSLTGTGVADTQYF.

V is TRBV20-1 and J is TRBJ1-3, with a weak D call TRBD1 (6 bases). Germline CDR1 DFQATT, CDR2 SNEGSKA (reference sequence). This CDR3 is 16 amino acids long. The germline V and J ends were trimmed by 1 base and 0 bases, with 13 bases remaining between them. This CDR3 reads CSARGRDTGSGNTIYF. In DNA, the CDR3 is TGCAGTGCTAGAGGCCGGGACACCGGCTCTGGAAACACCATATATTTT.

This clonotype was detected only a few times. The chain joins TRBV5-5 to TRBJ2-7; maybe TRBD1 (5 bases). The germline V gene encodes CDR1 SGHKS and CDR2 YYEKEE (reference sequence). Trimming pared 4 bases from V and 0 bases from J, leaving 20 bases between. The CDR3 runs 17 residues. CDR3 sequence (DNA): TGTGCCAGCAGCATCCCGAGGCCAGTTCAGGGCTCCTACGAGCAGTACTTC. Translation gives CASSIPRPVQGSYEQYF.

The V and J genes are TRBV5-5 and TRBJ1-5, with D uncertain. The CDR3 length is 17 residues. Germline V gene sequence: CDR1 SGHKS, CDR2 YYEKEE (reference sequence). Trimming removed 0 bases from V and 2 bases from J, with 15 bases in between. The CDR3 DNA is TGTGCCAGCAGCTTGGTTAGTGGTCTTGGTGGCAATCAGCCCCAGCATTTT. It specifies CASSLVSGLGGNQPQHF.

This clonotype was counted a few times. This chain links TRBV30 with TRBJ2-2; 7 bases fit TRBD1. After removal of 5 bases from V and 3 bases from J, the junction contained 3 bases not matched to a gene. CDR3 length: 13 residues. Germline V gene data show CDR1 as GTSNPN and CDR2 as SVGIG (reference sequence). In DNA form, the CDR3 reads TGTGCCTGGGCTGACAGGGACACCGGGGAGCTGTTTTTT. It codes for CAWADRDTGELFF.

This clonotype was picked up a small number of times. The chain links TRBV4-1 to TRBJ1-6; unclear D gene. Looked up from germline, CDR1 is MGHRA and CDR2 is YSYEKL. V was trimmed by 3 bases and J by 9 bases, leaving 18 bases between them. The CDR3 contains 16 residues. The DNA of the CDR3 is TGCGCCAGCAGCCACCCGGCCGAGGGAAAGGGTTCACCCCTCCACTTT. Its translation is CASSHPAEGKGSPLHF.

V gene TRBV7-9 combines with J gene TRBJ2-1; unclear D gene. Germline lookup yields CDR1 SEHNR and CDR2 FQNEAQ (reference sequence). V lost 0 bases and J lost 9, with 9 bases in between. The length of the CDR3 is 13 residues. CDR3 sequence (DNA): TGTGCCAGCAGCTTAGCGCCGGACCCTGAGCAGTTCTTC. Its protein product is CASSLAPDPEQFF.

This clonotype has a handful of counts. J is TRBJ1-5 and V is TRBV6-5; D remains unclear. CDR3 length equals 12 residues. V gave up 5 bases and J gave up 6 bases, with 8 bases separating them. The germline V gene has CDR1 MNHEY and CDR2 SVGAGI. CDR3 protein: CASSLRGQPQHF. The CDR3, as DNA: TGTGCCAGCAGTCTCCGAGGTCAGCCCCAGCATTTT.

This chain connects TRBV10-3 to TRBJ2-4; 10 bases match TRBD2. CDR1 is ENHRY and CDR2 is SYGVKD in the germline V gene. The CDR3 is made up of 19 amino acids. Trimming took 0 bases from V and 3 from J; bases not matched to a gene: 11. Here the CDR3 reads CAISESLIAGGRVKNIQYF. DNA of the CDR3: TGTGCCATCAGTGAGTCGTTGATAGCGGGGGGCCGGGTCAAAAACATTCAGTACTTC.

This chain links TRBV10-2 with TRBJ1-4; 9 nucleotides match TRBD1. The CDR3 spans 15 residues. Germline-derived CDR1 and CDR2 are WSHSY and SAAADI. V was pared by 2 bases and J by 3 bases, with 1 base of the junction left unmatched. CDR3 region: CASSETGGSNEKLFF. In DNA, the CDR3 is TGCGCCAGCAGTGAGACAGGGGGCTCTAATGAAAAACTGTTTTTT.

The sample holds many counts of this clonotype. The J gene is TRBJ1-3, the V gene TRBV7-2, with TRBD1 as a possible D gene (6 bases). Trimming left V 5 bases short and J 10 bases short, with 18 bases between. The germline V gene encodes CDR1 SGHTA and CDR2 FQGNSA. This CDR3 spans 14 amino acids. The CDR3 nucleotides are TGTGCCAGCAGCCCGTCGGCAGGCCAGGGGACCATATATTTT. It encodes CASSPSAGQGTIYF.

V usage is TRBV11-2 and J usage is TRBJ1-4; 10 positions match TRBD1. Germline values: CDR1 SGHAT, CDR2 FQNNGV. V was clipped by 4 bases and J by 9 bases; unmatched bases: 8. The CDR3 runs 15 residues. The CDR3 DNA sequence: TGTGCCAGCAGCTCAGTGGGACAGGGGCGGAAAAAACTGTTTTTT. It is translated as CASSSVGQGRKKLFF.

The V gene is TRBV10-3, the J gene TRBJ2-3; a weak D match, TRBD2 (6 bases). V gave up 6 bases and J gave up 0 bases, with 13 bases separating them. Germline CDR1 reads ENHRY; CDR2 reads SYGVKD. This CDR3 has 15 amino acids. CDR3 amino acids: CAISLREASTDTQYF. The CDR3 DNA sequence: TGTGCCATCAGCCTCAGGGAGGCCAGCACAGATACGCAGTATTTT.

This clonotype showed up just a few times. The rearrangement uses TRBV20-1 and TRBJ2-3; TRBD2 is a possible D gene (5 bases). This CDR3 is 10 amino acids long. The germline V and J ends were trimmed by 3 bases and 8 bases, with 6 bases remaining between them. Germline V gene data show CDR1 as DFQATT and CDR2 as SNEGSKA (reference sequence). CDR3: CSASRGTQYF. The CDR3 DNA sequence: TGCAGTGCTAGTCGGGGTACGCAGTATTTT.

This clonotype was seen repeatedly, ten times or more. This chain joins TRBV24-1 and TRBJ1-1, with 10 bases matching TRBD1. The CDR3 sequence is 15 residues long. The V and J ends lost 5 bases and 5 bases, in that order; junction bases with no gene match: 7. CDR1 and CDR2 (germline): KGHDR, SFDVKD. The CDR3 protein is CATSAGQGGSTEAFF. Here the CDR3 DNA reads TGTGCCACCAGTGCCGGACAGGGGGGTAGTACTGAAGCTTTCTTT.